This T cell receptor beta chain comes out of a study of beta chain features in type 1 diabetes (dated by TCRdb to the late 2010s). Looking at the study overall: No differences in mean age, gender distribution, total cell number or subset yield were found between patients and healthy donors. In the study, recently diagnosed type 1 diabetes patients and matched healthy donors were compared on the TCRB repertoires of their sorted circulating CD4+ T cell subsets. Across all samples, some 110,000,000 sorted cells were examined, and cell number per subset correlated strongly with RNA yield. Whereas all 30 or so donors provided naive and central memory subsets, regulatory and stem cell-like memory subsets were isolated from just 8 patients and about 8 healthy donors. The research as a whole found: Patients with type 1 diabetes made fewer insertions and deleted more nucleotides at VDJ recombination sites, implying thymic rearrangement abnormalities. In all four CD4+ subsets, TCRB CDR3 length was moderately but significantly shorter in type 1 diabetes patients. Naive, central memory and regulatory TCRB repertoires appeared to be more similar among patients than among healthy donors. Because cDNA was sequenced instead of genomic DNA, highly expressing activated cells could be over-represented, though the groups showed no difference in activation or CD3 levels. Because small numbers of individuals were included in the HLA sub-analyses, any influence of HLA type on TCRB rearrangement was left unresolved. Shorter templates might have been favored by PCR, but patient and control samples were amplified and corrected together, so both groups would have been affected equally by any skew.

The entire amount of isolated RNA was reverse transcribed using the High Capacity cDNA Reverse Transcription Kit, so the sequenced TCRB transcripts were expressed ones. Deep immunoSEQ sequencing was applied to naive, central memory and regulatory T cell samples, giving an average of approximately 4 million total reads per sample. Sorted cells were lysed in RLT buffer, and RNA was extracted using DNase-treated RNeasy Micro or Mini kits according to cell number. Each cell subset was processed separately to prevent cross-contamination, with patient and healthy donor samples processed together. TCRB sequences were amplified from cDNA with the immunoSEQ multiplex PCR, producing 87-bp fragments spanning the CDR3 region. Sequencing of the amplicons was done on the Illumina HiSeq platform. The original pipeline was this. Synthetic template baselines were used to correct PCR bias computationally, reads within Hamming distance 2 were collapsed together, and singletons that could not be merged were discarded. Reads were aligned against IMGT so that V, D and J genes, CDR3 length and insertions or deletions at six rearrangement sites could be assigned. Within each subset, clonotype counts were normalized to sorted cell number, after which true diversity and Gini coefficients were computed with the tcR R package. The overlap coefficient, calculated on TCRB nucleotide sequences, was used to measure repertoire sharing. Out-of-frame TCRB sequences from naive cells were analyzed to stand in for the pre-selection repertoire. TCRdb retrieved this table from immuneACCESS and kept in-frame rearrangements only. Not all clones are present; in checked studies, unresolved V genes account for under half, and no reason is known for the remainder. Clone size and the V and J calls come from that table; the DNA yielded D and trimming. Here the sample has 350,000 or so clones; around 19% occur a single time. The biggest ten clones account for about 0.044% of the sample.

From each donor, a single peripheral blood sample of 95 to 150 mL on average was drawn into heparinised tubes. Naive, central memory, regulatory and stem cell-like memory CD4+ T cells were sorted on a BD FACSAria II using a panel including CD45RO, CCR7, CD25, CD127, CD95 and CD27. Purity was above 95% for every sorted population. PBMCs were separated immediately by Lymphoprep density gradient centrifugation and were stained directly, without being cultured. Samples were stained and sorted in pairs, with one healthy donor and one patient per experiment, so that batch effects were minimized. V and J are trimmed by 3 bases and 4 bases, and the gene matches miss 3 bases of the junction. CDR1 and CDR2, per the germline V gene (reference sequence), are LNHDA and SQIVND. The CDR3 numbers 14 residues from cysteine through phenylalanine. The retained sequence is limited to the CDR3, 42 bases, with the frame set at the first base.

On this clone itself: The clone's antigen remains unknown. Base quality data are lacking; no much larger clone is found one base away.

The sequencing input was naive CD4+ T cells from blood. The cell subset or site label, read with the paper, signifies: true naive CD4+ T cells. The receptor was isolated from a woman aged 18-29 years in good health. The V and J genes are TRBV19 and TRBJ2-7, and TRBD1 matches 10 of the central bases. The nucleotides are TGTGCCAGTAGTATCTGGGACAGGGGATACGAGCAGTACTTC. The translation is CASSIWDRGYEQYF.